Shown below are 9 T cell receptor beta chains from a single sample sequenced in a study of blood T cell repertoires in COVID-19. Assay: immunoSEQ multiplex PCR; the TCRdb copy retains only in-frame clones and omits some. Counted here are about 240,000 clones, 87% occurring once; the ten biggest clones make up approximately 7.5%. The sequenced material came from peripheral blood. The receptors stem from a man in his sixties who had recovered from COVID-19.

This clone was observed a few times. V gene TRBV28 combines with J gene TRBJ1-2; D perhaps matches TRBD1 (5 bases). Germline assignment: CDR1 MDHEN and CDR2 SYDVKM. The CDR3 is made up of 14 amino acids. V gave up 0 bases and J gave up 6 bases, with 11 bases separating them. The CDR3 sequence is CASSLWGRPDGYTF. In DNA, the CDR3 is TGTGCCAGCAGTTTATGGGGGCGCCCCGATGGCTACACCTTC.

V usage is TRBV21-1 and J usage is TRBJ1-1; the DNA was not compared with TRBD1, the D call given in the table. TRBV21-1 is tagged as a pseudogene. The CDR3 extends over 18 amino acids. The CDR3 loop is CASSKVRMGTGKNTEAFF. CDR3 nucleotides: TGTGCCAGCAGCAAAGTTCGTATGGGGACAGGGAAGAACACTGAAGCTTTCTTT.

The chain uses TRBV6-5 and TRBJ2-3; 10 positions agree with TRBD2. Germline V CDR1 and CDR2: MNHEY, SVGAGI. The CDR3 contains 14 residues. The J segment lost 6 bases and the V segment lost 11 bases, leaving 11 bases of the junction unmatched. The CDR3 bases are TGTGCCTCAATAAGCGGGGGGGCCAAGGATACGCAGTATTTT. Its protein product is CASISGGAKDTQYF.

CDR3 amino acids: CASTRQGSRNTEAFF. Here the CDR3 DNA reads TGTGCCAGCACCCGACAGGGCAGCAGGAACACTGAAGCTTTCTTT. The rearrangement links TRBV3-1 (or the pseudogene TRBV3-2) to TRBJ1-1, with TRBD1 matching over 7 bases. J gave up 1 base and V 7 bases, and 9 bases lay outside the gene matches. The CDR3 extends over 15 amino acids. Germline V lookup: CDR1 LGHDT, CDR2 YNNKEL (reference sequence).

The V gene is TRBV3-1 (or the pseudogene TRBV3-2), the J gene TRBJ2-3; D ambiguous. Germline-derived CDR1 and CDR2 are LGHDT and YNNKEL (reference sequence). V lost 2 bases to trimming and J lost 1 base, with 10 bases between them. This CDR3 spans 15 amino acids. The CDR3 nucleotides read TGTGCCAGCAGCCAATTCTTAGTAGGCACAGATACGCAGTATTTT. Protein: CASSQFLVGTDTQYF.

The rearrangement uses TRBV2 and TRBJ2-3; 7 nucleotides align to TRBD2. The CDR3 is 15 residues long. The V and J ends lost 4 bases and 3 bases, in that order; junction bases with no gene match: 7. Germline V CDR1 and CDR2: SNHLY, FYNNEI. CDR3 residues: CASSVRLALTDTQYF. CDR3 DNA: TGTGCCAGCAGTGTTAGACTAGCTTTGACAGATACGCAGTATTTT.

The chain employs TRBV7-2 and TRBJ2-4, with a tentative D call TRBD2 (7 bases). This CDR3 is built from 15 residues. The V end was cut by 3 bases, the J end by 9 bases, with 18 bases between. The V gene's germline CDR1 is SGHTA and CDR2 FQGNSA. This chain's CDR3 is CASSFQVGGGGIQYF. Here the CDR3 DNA reads TGTGCCAGCAGCTTCCAAGTAGGGGGAGGGGGCATTCAGTACTTC.

This chain joins TRBV5-3 and TRBJ2-3, with TRBD2 identical over 12 bases. TRBV5-3 is flagged as an ORF with uncertain function. The CDR3 has 17 residues. J was trimmed by 6 bases and V by 4 bases; bases with no gene match: 12. The CDR3 spells CARSRQPTSGGQDTQYF. The CDR3 DNA sequence: TGTGCCAGAAGCAGACAACCTACTAGCGGGGGGCAGGATACGCAGTATTTT.

This chain connects TRBV18 to TRBJ2-2; 7 positions agree with TRBD1. V shed 6 bases, J shed 6 bases, and the junction held 10 bases outside the gene matches. The CDR3 length is 15 residues. Per the germline V gene, CDR1 is KGHSH and CDR2 is LQKENI. The CDR3 region is CASSPQGQRAGELFF. The CDR3, as DNA: TGTGCCAGCTCCCCCCAGGGACAGAGGGCCGGGGAGCTGTTTTTT.